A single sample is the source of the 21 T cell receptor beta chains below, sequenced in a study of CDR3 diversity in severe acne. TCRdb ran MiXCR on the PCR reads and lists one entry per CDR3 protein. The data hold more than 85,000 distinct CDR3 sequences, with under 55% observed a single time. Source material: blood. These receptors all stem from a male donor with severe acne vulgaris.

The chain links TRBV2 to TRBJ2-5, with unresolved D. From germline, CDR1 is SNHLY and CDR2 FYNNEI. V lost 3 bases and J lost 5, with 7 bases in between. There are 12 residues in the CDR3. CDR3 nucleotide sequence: TGTGCCAGCAGTGAGGTCCCGGAGACCCAGTACTTC. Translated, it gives CASSEVPETQYF.

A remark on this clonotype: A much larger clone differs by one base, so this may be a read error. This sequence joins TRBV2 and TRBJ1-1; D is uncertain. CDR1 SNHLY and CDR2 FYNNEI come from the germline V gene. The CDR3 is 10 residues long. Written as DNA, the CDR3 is TGTGCCAACAGTGTGACTGAAGCTTTCTTT. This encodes CANSVTEAFF.

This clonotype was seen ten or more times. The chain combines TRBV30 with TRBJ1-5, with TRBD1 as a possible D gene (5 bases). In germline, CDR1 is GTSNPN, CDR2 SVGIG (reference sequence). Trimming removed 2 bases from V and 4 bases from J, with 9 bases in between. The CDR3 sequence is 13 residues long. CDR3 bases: TGTGCCTGGAGTCAGGGACCTAATCAGCCCCAGCATTTT. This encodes CAWSQGPNQPQHF.

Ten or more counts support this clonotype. The CDR3 region is CASSLTPSYEQYF. The CDR3 DNA is TGTGCCAGCAGCTTAACCCCCTCTTACGAGCAGTACTTC. This chain uses TRBV7-3 with TRBJ2-7; D remains ambiguous. The CDR3 extends over 13 amino acids. Between the trimmed V and J ends, which lost 0 bases and 4 bases, there was a span of 7 bases. CDR1 and CDR2 from the germline V gene are SGHTA and FQGTGA.

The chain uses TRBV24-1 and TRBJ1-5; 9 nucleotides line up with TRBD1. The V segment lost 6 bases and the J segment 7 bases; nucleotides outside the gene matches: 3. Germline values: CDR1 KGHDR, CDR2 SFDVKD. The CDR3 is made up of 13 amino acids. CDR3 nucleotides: TGTGCCACCAGTCGGGACAGGGACCAGCCCCAGCATTTT. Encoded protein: CATSRDRDQPQHF.

The chain's CDR3 is CASSLDRVGTEAFF. Written as DNA, the CDR3 is TGCGCCAGCAGCTTGGACAGGGTGGGGACTGAAGCTTTCTTT. The chain combines TRBV5-1 with TRBJ1-1; possible D gene TRBD1, 6 bases. The CDR3 runs to 14 residues. Trimming removed 0 bases from V and 5 bases from J, with 11 bases in between. CDR1 and CDR2 (germline): SGHRS, YFSETQ.

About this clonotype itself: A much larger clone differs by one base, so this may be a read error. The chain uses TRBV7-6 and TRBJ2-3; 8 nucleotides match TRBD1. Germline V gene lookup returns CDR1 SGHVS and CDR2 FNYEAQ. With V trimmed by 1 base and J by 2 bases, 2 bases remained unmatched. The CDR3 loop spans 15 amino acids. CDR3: CASSLGGQDTDTQYF. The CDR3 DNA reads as TGTGCCAGCAGCTTAGGGGGACAGGACACAGATACGCAGTATTTT.

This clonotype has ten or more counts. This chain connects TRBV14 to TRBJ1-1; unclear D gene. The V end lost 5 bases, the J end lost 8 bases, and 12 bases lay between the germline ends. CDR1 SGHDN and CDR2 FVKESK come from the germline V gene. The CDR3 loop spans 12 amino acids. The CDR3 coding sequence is TGTGCCAGCAGCGGGTCTGGCCGCGAAGCTTTCTTT. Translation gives CASSGSGREAFF.

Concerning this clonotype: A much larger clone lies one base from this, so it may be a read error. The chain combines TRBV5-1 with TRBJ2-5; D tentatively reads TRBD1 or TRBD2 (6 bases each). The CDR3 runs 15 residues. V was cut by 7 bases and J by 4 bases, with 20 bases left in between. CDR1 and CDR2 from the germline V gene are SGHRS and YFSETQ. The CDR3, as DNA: TGCGCCAGCGGCCCAGGGACAAGGCGGGGAGAGACCCAGTACTTC. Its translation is CASGPGTRRGETQYF. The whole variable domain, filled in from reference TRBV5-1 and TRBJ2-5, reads KAGVTQTPRYLIKTRGQQVTLSCSPISGHRSVSWYQQTPGQGLQFLFEYFSETQRNKGNFPGRFSGRQFSNSRSEMNVSTLELGDSALYLCASGPGTRRGETQYFGPGTRLLVL.

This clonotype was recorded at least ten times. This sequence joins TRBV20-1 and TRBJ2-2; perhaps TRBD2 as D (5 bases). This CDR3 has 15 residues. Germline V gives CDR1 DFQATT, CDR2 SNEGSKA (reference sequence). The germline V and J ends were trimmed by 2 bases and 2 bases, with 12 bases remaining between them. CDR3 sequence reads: CSARNTRLNTGELFF. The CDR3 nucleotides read TGCAGTGCTAGAAACACTAGACTAAACACCGGGGAGCTGTTTTTT.

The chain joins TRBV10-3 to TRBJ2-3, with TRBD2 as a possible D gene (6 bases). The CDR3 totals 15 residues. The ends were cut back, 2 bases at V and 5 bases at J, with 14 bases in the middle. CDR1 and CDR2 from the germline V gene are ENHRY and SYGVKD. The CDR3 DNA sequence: TGTGCCATCAGTGAGAGGGACTCCCTGCAAGATACGCAGTATTTT. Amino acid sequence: CAISERDSLQDTQYF.

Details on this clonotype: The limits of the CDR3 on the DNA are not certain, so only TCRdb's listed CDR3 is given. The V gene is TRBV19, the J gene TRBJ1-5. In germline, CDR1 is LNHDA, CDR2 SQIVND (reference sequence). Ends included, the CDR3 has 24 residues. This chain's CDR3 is CASSTPQSTGRGEKLFFGSGTQHF.

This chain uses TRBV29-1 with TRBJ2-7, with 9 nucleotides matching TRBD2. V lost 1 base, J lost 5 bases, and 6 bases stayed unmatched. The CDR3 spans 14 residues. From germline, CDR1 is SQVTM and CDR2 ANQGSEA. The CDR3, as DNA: TGCAGCGTTGAAGCAAGCGGGAGGTACCACGAGCAGTACTTC. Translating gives CSVEASGRYHEQYF.

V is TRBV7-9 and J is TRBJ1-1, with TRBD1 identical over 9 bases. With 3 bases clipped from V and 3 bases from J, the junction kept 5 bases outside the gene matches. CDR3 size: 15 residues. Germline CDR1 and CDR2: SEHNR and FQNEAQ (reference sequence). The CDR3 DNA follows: TGTGCCAGCAGCTTTCCAAGGACAGGGGACACTGAAGCTTTCTTT. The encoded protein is CASSFPRTGDTEAFF.

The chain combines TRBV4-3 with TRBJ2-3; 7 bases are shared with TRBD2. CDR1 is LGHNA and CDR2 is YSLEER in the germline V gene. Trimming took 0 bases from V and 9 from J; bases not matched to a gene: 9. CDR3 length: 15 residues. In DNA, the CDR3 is TGCGCCAGCAGCCAAGACCTGGGGGGTAGCGGGACGCAGTATTTT. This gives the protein CASSQDLGGSGTQYF.

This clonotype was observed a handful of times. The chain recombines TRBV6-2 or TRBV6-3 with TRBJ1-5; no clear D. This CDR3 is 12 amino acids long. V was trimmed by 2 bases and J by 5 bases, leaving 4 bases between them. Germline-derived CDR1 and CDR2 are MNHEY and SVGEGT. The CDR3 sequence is CASSYRYQPQHF. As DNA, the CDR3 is TGTGCCAGCAGTTACCGTTATCAGCCCCAGCATTTT.

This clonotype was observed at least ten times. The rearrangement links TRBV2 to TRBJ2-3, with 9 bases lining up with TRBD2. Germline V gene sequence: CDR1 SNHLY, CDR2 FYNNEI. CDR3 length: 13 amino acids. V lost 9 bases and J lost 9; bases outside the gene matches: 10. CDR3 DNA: TGTGCCAGTAAGACCCCAACTAGCGGGACGCAGTATTTT. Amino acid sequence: CASKTPTSGTQYF. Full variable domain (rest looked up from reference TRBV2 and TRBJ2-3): EPEVTQTPSHQVTQMGQEVILRCVPISNHLYFYWYRQILGQKVEFLVSFYNNEISEKSEIFDDQFSVERPDGSNFTLKIRSTKLEDSAMYFCASKTPTSGTQYFGPGTRLTVL.

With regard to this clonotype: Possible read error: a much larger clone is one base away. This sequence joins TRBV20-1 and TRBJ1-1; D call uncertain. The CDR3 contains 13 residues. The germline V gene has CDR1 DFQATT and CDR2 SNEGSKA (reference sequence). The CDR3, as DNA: TGCGGTGCAAGAGCGGACGGGAACACTGAAGCTTTCTTT. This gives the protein CGARADGNTEAFF.

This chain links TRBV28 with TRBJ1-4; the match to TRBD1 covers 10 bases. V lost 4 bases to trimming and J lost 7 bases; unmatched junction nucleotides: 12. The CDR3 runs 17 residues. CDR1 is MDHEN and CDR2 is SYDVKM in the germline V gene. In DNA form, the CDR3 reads TGTGCCAGCAGTTCCTACCAGCGACAGGGGGCGCTTGAAAAACTGTTTTTT. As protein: CASSSYQRQGALEKLFF.

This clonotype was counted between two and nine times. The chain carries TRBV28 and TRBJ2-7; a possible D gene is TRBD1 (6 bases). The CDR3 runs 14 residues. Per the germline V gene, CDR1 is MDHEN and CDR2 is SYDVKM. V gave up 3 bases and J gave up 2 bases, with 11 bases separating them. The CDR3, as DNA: TGTGCCAGCAGTTTTCTAAGGGGGACCTACGAGCAGTACTTC. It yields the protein CASSFLRGTYEQYF.

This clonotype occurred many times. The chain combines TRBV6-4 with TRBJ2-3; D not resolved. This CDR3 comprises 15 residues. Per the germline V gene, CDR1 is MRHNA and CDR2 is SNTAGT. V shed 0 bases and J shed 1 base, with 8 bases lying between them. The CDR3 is CASSDSIGGTDTQYF. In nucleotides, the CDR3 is TGTGCCAGCAGTGACTCGATAGGCGGCACAGATACGCAGTATTTT.